This record concerns one T cell receptor beta chain sequence. Its binding antigen is unknown. Sequence at one end of the junction differs from germline and may be a read error. The label giving this sample's time point can be read as: baseline, week 1 (first vaccination visit). This specimen's treatment or condition label, interpreted: pre-vaccination baseline after standard-of-care therapy. Newly diagnosed WHO grade 3 or 4 IDH1-mutant astrocytomas showing loss of nuclear ATRX were present in the donors. The samples were drawn from NOA16, a multicentre, single-arm, open-label phase I trial in Germany that tested a mutant IDH1 peptide vaccine in humans for the first time. Blood drawn at visit V03 was used as the baseline sample for immunogenicity testing. Genomic DNA for TCRB sequencing was extracted from EDTA blood using the DNeasy Blood and Tissue Kit. This record comes from a study of a mutant IDH1 vaccine in newly diagnosed glioma listed by TCRdb under 2021. For the study in its entirety: Of the roughly 34 treated patients, around 60% were male and around 40% were female, and the mean age was 40.4 years. Before enrollment, patients had received standard therapy of radiotherapy alone, temozolomide alone, or radiochemotherapy with temozolomide; most received the combination. Six visits were used for peripheral blood collection: V03 (baseline), V05, V07, V10, V12 and V13. Longitudinal TCRB deep sequencing was performed for about 25 treated patients wherever samples were available for exploratory analyses.

Results the study describes overall, beyond this receptor: PBMC samples for TCRB deep sequencing were selected based on availability. It was noted by the authors that analyses of patient blood samples could not be reproduced owing to sample limitations. Pseudoprogression appeared unrelated to alterations in the top peripheral T cell clonotypes detected by TCRB sequencing. Across multiple MHC alleles, vaccine-induced immune responses were seen in approximately 93% of patients.

Library preparation was by the immunoSEQ multiplex PCR assay. Rearranged TCR beta chain sequences were amplified with the hsTCRB Kit following the manufacturer's protocol. An Illumina MiSeq was used to sequence the TCRB libraries. On the authors' methods: Demultiplexing, trimming and gene mapping were performed with the kit vendor's proprietary platform. TCRdb limited this immuneACCESS table to in-frame rearrangements with V and J called. A share of clones is missing; checked studies link under half to unresolved V genes, and the rest is unexplained. Clone size and V and J calls were adopted from that table, with D and trimming inferred from the DNA. The sample profile shows more than 80,000 clones; roughly 80% of them were found once. The ten largest account for around 7% of the sample. The specimen comprised PBMCs, sampled from a glioma patient treated with radiotherapy, temozolomide or both. The source of this sequence is a woman between 45 and 60 years old with glioma.

The CDR3 reads as follows: CSVVQVLGREYF. The DNA reads as follows: TGCAGCGTTGTACAGGTACTCGGACGGGAGTATTTC. The rearranged segments are TRBV29-1 and TRBJ2-7, with TRBD2 tentatively as D gene (6 bases match). The CDR3 covers 12 residues, taking in both the cysteine and the phenylalanine. The retained sequence is limited to the CDR3, 36 bases, with the frame set at the first base. The germline V gene provides CDR1 SQVTM and CDR2 ANQGSEA.